These T cell receptor beta chains were read from a single sample in a study of blood T cell repertoires in COVID-19. The table came from immunoSEQ multiplex PCR; TCRdb's copy has only in-frame clones and leaves some out. The profile shows about 170,000 clones, approximately 85% of them singletons. Sequenced sample: peripheral blood. The receptors come from a man aged 60-69 years who had recovered from COVID-19. The CDR3 runs from the conserved cysteine through the conserved F or W. The order of the fields is clone size, D gene, J gene, V gene, CDR3 length, CDR3 protein, CDR3 DNA. The D gene is left open where the match is weak. Clone size is not always given. Where it is, it says once, few, many or a class for expanded clones.

>-|TRBD1|TRBJ2-3|TRBV10-3|15
CAIRPGQGVPDTQYF
TGTGCCATCAGGCCGGGACAGGGGGTCCCAGATACGCAGTATTTT
>-|TRBD1|TRBJ2-1|TRBV30|15
CAWAGQGYSYNEQFF
TGTGCCTGGGCGGGACAGGGATATTCCTACAATGAGCAGTTCTTC
>-|TRBD1|TRBJ1-4|TRBV6-5|15
CASSFRGPTNEKLFF
TGTGCCAGCAGTTTCAGGGGGCCAACTAATGAAAAACTGTTTTTT
>-|-|TRBJ1-1|TRBV10-3|11
CAIRGGTEAFF
TGTGCCATCAGGGGGGGCACTGAAGCTTTCTTT
>-|TRBD1|TRBJ2-2|TRBV6-5|15
CASFSGTGNTGELFF
TGTGCCAGCTTCTCCGGGACAGGGAACACCGGGGAGCTGTTTTTT
>-|TRBD2|TRBJ2-5|TRBV7-2|16
CASSLTSGGAWETQYF
TGTGCCAGCAGCTTGACTAGCGGGGGGGCGTGGGAGACCCAGTACTTC
>-|-|TRBJ1-3|TRBV30|14
CAWSADSSGNTIYF
TGTGCCTGGAGCGCAGACAGCTCTGGAAACACCATATATTTT
>-|-|TRBJ2-7|TRBV19|14
CASSIVMSSYEQYF
TGTGCCAGTAGTATAGTCATGAGCTCCTACGAGCAGTACTTC
>-|-|TRBJ2-7|TRBV19|14
CASSIGGLTYEQYF
TGTGCCAGTAGTATAGGGGGACTGACCTACGAGCAGTACTTC
>few|-|TRBJ2-7|TRBV6-1|15
CASSERSTGSHEQYF
TGTGCCAGCAGTGAAAGGTCCACAGGGTCCCACGAGCAGTACTTC
>-|-|TRBJ1-5|TRBV7-9|16
CASSLAGVGGNQPQHF
TGTGCCAGCAGCTTAGCGGGGGTGGGAGGGAATCAGCCCCAGCATTTT
>-|-|TRBJ1-6|TRBV24-1|16
CAAPGDEGRGNSPLHF
TGTGCCGCCCCAGGGGACGAGGGGCGAGGGAATTCACCCCTCCACTTT
>-|TRBD2|TRBJ2-7|TRBV6-5|15
CASSYLASGAYEQYF
TGTGCCAGCAGTTACTTAGCTAGCGGGGCCTACGAGCAGTACTTC
>-|-|TRBJ2-3|TRBV5-6|13
CASSLSSTDTQYF
TGTGCCAGCAGCTTATCTAGCACAGATACGCAGTATTTT
>-|-|TRBJ2-2|TRBV25-1|15
CASSEIGRDTGELFF
TGTGCCAGCAGTGAAATTGGCAGGGACACCGGGGAGCTGTTTTTT
>-|TRBD1|TRBJ2-3|TRBV5-8|14
CASSLGTGGDTQYF
TGTGCCAGCAGCTTAGGGACAGGGGGGGATACGCAGTATTTT
>-|-|TRBJ2-2|TRBV9|17
CASSRTPTGVWAGELFF
TGTGCCAGCAGCAGGACACCAACGGGGGTCTGGGCCGGGGAGCTGTTTTTT
>-|-|TRBJ2-2|TRBV15|15
CATSRGQLNTGELFF
TGTGCCACCAGCAGAGGACAGTTGAACACCGGGGAGCTGTTTTTT
>-|TRBD2|TRBJ2-1|TRBV6-2/TRBV6-3|15
CASSIRTSGGAVQFF
TGTGCCAGCAGTATAAGGACTAGCGGGGGGGCTGTGCAGTTCTTC
>once|-|TRBJ1-1|TRBV5-6|13
CASSRYYAGRAFF
TGTGCCAGCAGCCGTTATTACGCAGGGCGCGCTTTCTTT
>-|TRBD1|TRBJ1-4|TRBV27|15
CASSLSQGAYEKLFF
TGTGCCAGCAGTTTATCACAGGGGGCGTATGAAAAACTGTTTTTT
>-|TRBD1|TRBJ2-7|TRBV30|12
CAWSPGTGKQYF
TGTGCCTGGAGTCCCGGGACAGGAAAGCAGTACTTC
>once|-|TRBJ2-3|TRBV4-1|14
CASSLGRGTDTQYF
TGCGCCAGCAGCCTCGGCCGGGGCACAGATACGCAGTATTTT
>-|-|TRBJ2-7|TRBV11-2|15
CASSPLRAGNAEQYF
TGTGCCAGCAGCCCTCTCAGGGCAGGGAATGCGGAGCAGTACTTC
>-|-|TRBJ2-1|TRBV7-3|13
CASSLTPVNEQFF
TGTGCCAGCAGCTTAACGCCAGTCAATGAGCAGTTCTTC
>-|TRBD1|TRBJ1-4|TRBV5-1|16
CASSLAPGQGYEKLFF
TGCGCCAGCAGCTTGGCCCCGGGACAGGGATATGAAAAACTGTTTTTT
>-|TRBD1|TRBJ1-4|TRBV5-6|16
CASSFDQGAGDEKLFF
TGTGCCAGCAGCTTCGATCAGGGGGCAGGGGATGAAAAACTGTTTTTT
>-|TRBD1|TRBJ1-5|TRBV7-2|18
CASSPQGAGGALGQPQHF
TGTGCCAGCAGCCCACAGGGGGCAGGTGGGGCTTTAGGTCAGCCCCAGCATTTT
>once|-|TRBJ1-2|TRBV3-1/TRBV3-2|13
CASSPPDFYGYTF
TGTGCCAGCAGCCCTCCCGACTTCTATGGCTACACCTTC
>-|TRBD1|TRBJ2-2|TRBV7-9|18
CASSLDRGLISDTGELFF
TGTGCCAGCAGCTTAGACAGGGGGCTTATTTCGGACACCGGGGAGCTGTTTTTT
>once|TRBD2|TRBJ2-1|TRBV5-1|15
CASSLNGGANNEQFF
TGCGCCAGCAGCTTGAACGGGGGGGCCAACAATGAGCAGTTCTTC
>-|-|TRBJ2-1|TRBV15|17
CATSRDGSPSSYNEQFF
TGTGCCACCAGCAGAGATGGCAGTCCCAGCTCCTACAATGAGCAGTTCTTC
>-|TRBD2|TRBJ2-7|TRBV6-5|14
CASSGGNPSYEQYF
TGTGCCAGCAGCGGGGGGAACCCTTCCTACGAGCAGTACTTC
>-|-|TRBJ2-3|TRBV4-2|18
CASSQEPLRGVIQNTQYF
TGTGCCAGCAGCCAGGAACCCCTCCGCGGGGTGATTCAGAATACGCAGTATTTT
>-|-|TRBJ2-2|TRBV9|14
CASSAETVTGELFF
TGTGCCAGCAGCGCGGAGACGGTCACCGGGGAGCTGTTTTTT